Sequencing of this TCR beta chain was carried out in a study of T cells expressing NK-cell markers. About this clonotype itself: The antigen is unknown.

TCRdb reprocessed the 5' RACE reads and stores each CDR3 protein as one record, lacking DNA. Found here are fewer than 400,000 distinct CDR3 sequences; the top ten clones hold under 6.5%. Study-wide results and limits: In several donors, dominant clonotypes made up about 25-60.1% of CD3+CD56-NKG2C+ cells.

This CDR3 has 16 amino acids. The germline V gene encodes CDR1 MNHNS and CDR2 SASEGT. The receptor was derived from a man aged 18-70 years in good health. The sequencing input was blood T cells: a sorted CD56 or NKG2C T cell subset, CD4+ or CD8+ T cells, or bulk PBMC T cells (not recorded which). The J gene is TRBJ2-1, the V gene TRBV6-1; TCRdb gives TRBD1 as the D gene, but with no DNA this cannot be confirmed. The CDR3 sequence: CASSQSGTTRSPEQFF.